The rows below give T cell receptor beta chains drawn from one sample of a study of T cells after yellow fever vaccination. In TCRdb, the 5' RACE reads were re-called with MiXCR into one record per CDR3 protein. The sample shows a few hundred thousand distinct CDR3 sequences, approximately 7% of them seen only once. Source: PBMCs, taken about 49 days after the first yellow fever vaccination. The source is a man in his late teens or twenties who received the YFV17D yellow fever vaccine. The CDR3 runs from the conserved cysteine through the conserved F or W. The D gene is left open where the match is weak. Some rows have no size entry. The others give once, few or many, or a class for an expanded clone.

V	size	J	D	DNA	CDR3
TRBV4-3	few	TRBJ2-3	.	TGCGCCAGCAGCCAAGCCGCTTATGGGGGAACAGATACGCAGTATTTT	CASSQAAYGGTDTQYF
TRBV5-1	few	TRBJ2-1	.	TGCGCCAGCACCGATCTTAGGGGGTCAGGGAATGAGCAGTTCTTC	CASTDLRGSGNEQFF
TRBV12-3/TRBV12-4	many	TRBJ1-5	.	TGTGCCAGCAGTTTGACGGATAGCAATCAGCCCCAGCATTTT	CASSLTDSNQPQHF
TRBV29-1	.	TRBJ2-2	.	TGCAGCGTTATCCGAGACGGGGAGCTGTTTTTT	CSVIRDGELFF
TRBV6-5	.	TRBJ2-3	.	TGTGCCAGCAGTCCTCGACTAGGGGCGCCAGATACGCAGTATTTT	CASSPRLGAPDTQYF
TRBV6-1	few	TRBJ2-1	.	TGTGCCAGCAGGACCTCAGGGCCGCATGAGCAGTTCTTC	CASRTSGPHEQFF
TRBV4-1	few	TRBJ2-1	TRBD2	TGCGCCAGCAGCCAAGATTCTAGCGGGGGGGTTGAGCAGTTCTTC	CASSQDSSGGVEQFF
TRBV4-2	many	TRBJ2-2	.	TGTGCCAGGTTGACAGGGAACACCGGGGAGCTGTTTTTT	CARLTGNTGELFF
TRBV12-3/TRBV12-4	few	TRBJ1-1	.	TGTGCCAGCAGTTCGCGGACTTGGACAGCTTTCTTT	CASSSRTWTAFF
TRBV7-9	.	TRBJ2-3	TRBD1	TGTGCCAGCAGGAGTTATCCGGGCAGGGGGCAAGCAGATACGCAGTATTTT	CASRSYPGRGQADTQYF
TRBV5-1	many	TRBJ1-2	TRBD1	TGCGCCAGCGCCCCAGGGGGCGGAGTGCGAGGCTACACCTTC	CASAPGGGVRGYTF
TRBV4-1	few	TRBJ2-5	TRBD2	TGCGCCAGCAGCCAGGGTCCAGCGGGGCTCCAAGAGACCCAGTACTTC	CASSQGPAGLQETQYF
TRBV5-4	few	TRBJ2-1	.	TGTGCCAGCAGCACCGGAGGGGCCTCCTCCTACAATGAGCAGTTCTTC	CASSTGGASSYNEQFF
TRBV29-1	.	TRBJ1-1	TRBD1	TGCAGCGTTGTGATCGGGGCAGGGGGCGGTGAAGCTTTCTTT	CSVVIGAGGGEAFF
TRBV11-3	few	TRBJ2-3	TRBD1	TGTGCCAGCAGCTTGAAGGGGGGGACAGGGGATACGCAGTATTTT	CASSLKGGTGDTQYF
TRBV20-1	few	TRBJ2-3	.	TGCAGTGCTATGGCCCCATCGCAGGCAGATACGCAGTATTTT	CSAMAPSQADTQYF
TRBV12-3/TRBV12-4	few	TRBJ1-1	.	TGTGCCAGCAGTACAGGGCTCGGAAATTCTTTCTTT	CASSTGLGNSFF
TRBV7-8	.	TRBJ2-5	.	TGTGCCAGCAGCTTTCAGGCCCAAAAAGAGACCCAGTACTTC	CASSFQAQKETQYF
TRBV20-1	few	TRBJ2-3	.	TGCAGTGGGAGGGCAGTATCTTCCGATACGCAGTATTTT	CSGRAVSSDTQYF
TRBV20-1	.	TRBJ1-5	.	TGCAGTGCAACCGGAGGGTTCAGCAATCAGCCCCAGCATTTT	CSATGGFSNQPQHF
TRBV27	.	TRBJ1-2	TRBD1	TGTGCCAGCAGGGGACAGGGGAATGGCTACACCTTC	CASRGQGNGYTF
TRBV6-5	.	TRBJ2-5	.	TGTGCCAGCAGTCCGACGAGGGAGACCCAGTACTTC	CASSPTRETQYF
TRBV18	few	TRBJ2-5	.	TGTGCCAGCTCATCCGCGGGACGTCACCAAGAGACCCAGTACTTC	CASSSAGRHQETQYF
TRBV6-5	.	TRBJ1-6	.	TGTGCCACCTATATCGCTAGTGGGAATCCGGGCTGGATTTCCCTCCACTTT	CATYIASGNPGWISLHF
TRBV7-2	few	TRBJ1-3	TRBD1	TGTGCCAGCAGCTTGGCCTCAGGGGGAGCTGGAAACACCATATATTTT	CASSLASGGAGNTIYF
TRBV28	.	TRBJ2-1	TRBD2	TGTGCCAGCAGTTCCCCGCGACTAGCGGGGGCCCACTACAATGAGCAGTTCTTC	CASSSPRLAGAHYNEQFF
TRBV4-3	.	TRBJ2-5	.	TGCGCCAGCAGCCCAAATCCGGGACACACATTTTCCGAACAGACCCAGTACTTC	CASSPNPGHTFSEQTQYF
TRBV7-3	.	TRBJ2-2	.	TGTGCCAGCAGAGAAGGGCCCGCGAACACCGGGGAGCTGTTTTTT	CASREGPANTGELFF
TRBV5-1	few	TRBJ2-2	TRBD1	TGCGCCAGCAGCTCCCACCATCCCTTAACCCGGGACAGGGTGCCCGGGGAGCTGTTTTTT	CASSSHHPLTRDRVPGELFF
TRBV6-5	.	TRBJ1-1	.	TGTGCCAGCATTTTTCGAGGGCCCGCCGGCACTGAAGCTTTCTTT	CASIFRGPAGTEAFF
TRBV12-3/TRBV12-4	.	TRBJ2-3	TRBD2	TGTGCCAGCAACCCTGGCGGGGGGTTCACAGATACGCAGTATTTT	CASNPGGGFTDTQYF
TRBV29-1	.	TRBJ2-5	TRBD1	TGCAGCGTTACTAAAACAGGGGAAGAGACCCAGTACTTC	CSVTKTGEETQYF
TRBV5-4	few	TRBJ1-2	TRBD1	TGTGCCAGCAGCCCGATGGACAGGGAAAGAGCTCGCTATGGCTACACCTTC	CASSPMDRERARYGYTF
TRBV21-1	few	TRBJ2-7	.	TGTGCCAGCAGCAAAGAGGGCCGGAACGAGCAGTACTTC	CASSKEGRNEQYF
TRBV10-2	.	TRBJ1-5	.	TGCGCCAGCAGTGATTGGGGGGAAAATCAGCCCCAGCATTTT	CASSDWGENQPQHF
TRBV5-1	few	TRBJ2-7	TRBD2	TGCGCCAGCAGCCTACTAGCGGGGACCTACGAGCAGTACTTC	CASSLLAGTYEQYF
TRBV20-1	.	TRBJ2-4	.	TGCAGTGCTAGACCGGAGGGGCCAAACATTCAGTACTTC	CSARPEGPNIQYF
TRBV9	few	TRBJ2-1	.	TGTGCCAGCAGCGTAGGAGACAGATACAATGAGCAGTTCTTC	CASSVGDRYNEQFF
TRBV20-1	.	TRBJ1-1	.	TGCAGTGCTGCAGGGTTCGGCGGCACTGAAGCTTTCTTT	CSAAGFGGTEAFF
TRBV6-2/TRBV6-3	.	TRBJ2-5	TRBD2	TGTGCCAGCAGAGACGGGGGGGACTACCAAGAGACCCAGTACTTC	CASRDGGDYQETQYF
TRBV7-9	few	TRBJ2-5	.	TGTGCCAGCAGCGGGGTAGAGACCCAGTACTTC	CASSGVETQYF
TRBV12-3/TRBV12-4	few	TRBJ1-5	.	TGTGCCAGCAGTTTTGACGGGGGCAATCAGCCCCAGCATTTT	CASSFDGGNQPQHF
TRBV4-1	.	TRBJ1-2	.	TGCGCCAGCAGCCAAGAGGGGCGCGCTCGCCCCACCTTC	CASSQEGRARPTF